The sample holds a few counts of the clone carrying this T cell receptor beta chain. Trimming pared 0 bases from V and 6 bases from J, leaving 12 bases between. Germline V gene data show CDR1 as SGHRS and CDR2 as YFSETQ. The CDR3 is 14 amino acids. The data derive from a study of regulatory T cells in long-lasting Graves disease. As for the study in general: A definition of persistent Graves' disease required over 5 years of antithyroid drugs plus positive TSH receptor antibodies.

Time point here: persistent/refractory GD, antithyroid drugs over 5 years with positive TRAb. TCR sequences were obtained from RNA taken from PBMCs. Patients of an endocrinology department in Xi'an, China, were included. Nine milliliters of peripheral blood went into EDTA tubes. CDR3-region Arm-PCR and iRepertoire HTBI primers produced the TCR beta libraries. Authors' data handling: From all samples, identification returned 11 to 15 TRBJ and about 60 TRBV segments. TCRdb reprocessed the multiplex PCR reads via MiXCR and lists one record per CDR3 protein. The V and J calls, along with clone size, are taken from TCRdb and not from the paper's own processing. The sample yields 600,000 to 800,000 distinct CDR3 sequences, 25% to 30% seen once.

This sequence originates from a female donor with Graves disease. The chain uses TRBV5-1 and TRBJ1-1; D ambiguous. This specimen was peripheral blood mononuclear cells (PBMCs), taken when the disease was refractory, from a patient treated with antithyroid drugs. The chain's CDR3 is CASSLDWGVAEAFF. The CDR3 DNA follows: TGCGCCAGCAGCTTGGATTGGGGTGTAGCTGAAGCTTTCTTT.